These T cell receptor beta chains were read from a single sample in a study of post-analysis software for immune sequencing data. MiXCR, applied by TCRdb to the PCR reads, yields one record per CDR3 protein. Among roughly 670,000 distinct CDR3 sequences listed, 59% were seen once. Input material: blood. These receptors were taken from a girl aged 2 to 9 with multiple sclerosis. Both conserved end residues are part of each CDR3. The D gene is left open where the match is weak. Rows give clone size only sometimes, using once, few, many, or a class for an expanded clone.

cdr3_length clone_size j_call d_call v_call cdr3_nt cdr3_aa
14 NA TRBJ2-3 TRBD2 TRBV5-4 TGTGCCAGCACTAGCGGGAGTCGGACAGATACGCAGTATTTT CASTSGSRTDTQYF
14 NA TRBJ1-2 NA TRBV5-1 TGCGCCAGCAGCCCAGACAGAGCCCTCTATGGCTACAACTTC CASSPDRALYGYNF
18 NA TRBJ1-2 TRBD1 TRBV2 TGTGCCAGCATTACAATGACCGGGACAGGGGCCGCTAACTATGGCTACACCTTC CASITMTGTGAANYGYTF
13 NA TRBJ2-4 NA TRBV29-1 TGCAGCGTCCAAACGCCAGGGAAAAACATTCAGTACTTC CSVQTPGKNIQYF
16 NA TRBJ2-3 NA TRBV5-1 TGCGCCAGCAGCGTTCCACCCAGGGGTGGCACAGATACGCAGTATTTT CASSVPPRGGTDTQYF
16 NA TRBJ2-5 NA TRBV3-1 TGTGCCAGCAGCCAAGACGCGGTACAGGGTCGGGAGACCCAGTACTTC CASSQDAVQGRETQYF
14 once TRBJ2-7 NA TRBV6-2/TRBV6-3 TGTGCCAGCAGGTGGAGTGTGACGGGAAACGAGCAGTACTTC CASRWSVTGNEQYF
16 NA TRBJ2-6 NA TRBV11-2 TGTGCCAGCAGCTTAGGGGGGACGACTGGGGCCAACGTCCGGACTTTC CASSLGGTTGANVRTF
18 once TRBJ2-7 TRBD2 TRBV4-1 TGCGCCAGCAGCCAAGACCTGGCCTCGGGACTAGCGGATTACGAGCAGTACTTC CASSQDLASGLADYEQYF
13 NA TRBJ1-1 NA TRBV5-1 TGCGCCAGCAGCTTTCGCCCCCACACTGAAGCTTTCTTT CASSFRPHTEAFF
15 NA TRBJ2-3 TRBD2 TRBV6-4 TGTGCCAGCAGTGATGGGACTAGCGGGACAGATACGCAGTATTTT CASSDGTSGTDTQYF
15 NA TRBJ2-3 NA TRBV11-2 TGTGCCAGCGATTCGGGGCGGGGAAACACAGATACGCAGTATTTT CASDSGRGNTDTQYF
14 NA TRBJ2-7 TRBD1 TRBV6-1 TGTGCCAGCAGTGAAGCACAGGGGGCCTACGAGCAGTACTTC CASSEAQGAYEQYF
14 few TRBJ2-7 NA TRBV29-1 TGCAGCGTTGTAGTCCAGGCCAATTCCTACGAGCAGTACTTC CSVVVQANSYEQYF
14 NA TRBJ2-1 TRBD2 TRBV5-1 TGCGCCAGCTTCACCGGGACTAGCGCTAATGAGCAGTTCTTC CASFTGTSANEQFF
15 NA TRBJ1-5 NA TRBV20-1 TGCAGTGCTAGAGTGGGGGGAAATAGCAATCAGCCCCAGCATTTT CSARVGGNSNQPQHF
13 NA TRBJ2-4 NA TRBV6-6 TGTGCCAGCAGTCACGGACAGAAAAACATTCAGTACTTC CASSHGQKNIQYF
14 NA TRBJ2-7 TRBD1 TRBV20-1 TGCAGTGCTTTACTCGGGACAGCGCTCTACGAGCAGTACTTC CSALLGTALYEQYF
15 NA TRBJ1-1 TRBD1 TRBV7-9 TGTGCCAGCAGCTACCGGACAGGGGGCAACACTGAAGCTTTCTTT CASSYRTGGNTEAFF
13 few TRBJ1-2 NA TRBV7-2 TGTGCCAGCATCTTTGGGCAGGCCTATGGCTACACCTTC CASIFGQAYGYTF
15 NA TRBJ2-7 NA TRBV29-1 TGCAGCGTTGAAGGGTCGACGGGAAAAGGCTACGAGCAGTACTTC CSVEGSTGKGYEQYF
16 NA TRBJ2-1 TRBD1 TRBV4-3 TGCGCCAGCAGCCATCATACCGGGACAGGGTACTATGAGCAGTTCTTC CASSHHTGTGYYEQFF
13 NA TRBJ1-1 NA TRBV3-1 TGTGCCAGCAGTCGTGCGGCGGACACTGAAGCTTTCTTT CASSRAADTEAFF
15 many TRBJ2-3 NA TRBV6-4 TGTGCCAGCAGTGAAGGAAACGGACCCTCAGATACGCAGTATTTT CASSEGNGPSDTQYF
13 NA TRBJ2-4 NA TRBV20-1 TGCAGTGCCGCACCGGGACCCAAAAACATTCAGTACTTC CSAAPGPKNIQYF
15 NA TRBJ2-5 NA TRBV24-1 TGTGCCACCAGTGATTTCGTACGGAGTGGGGAGACCCAGTACTTC CATSDFVRSGETQYF
12 NA TRBJ2-3 NA TRBV7-8 TGTGCCAGCAGCTTACGCGAGGGTACGCAGTATTTT CASSLREGTQYF
19 NA TRBJ2-2 NA TRBV7-2 TGTGCCAGCAGCCTTCGTGGCAGACTATCGTTCGCGAACACCGGGGAGCTGTTTTTT CASSLRGRLSFANTGELFF
18 NA TRBJ2-6 TRBD2 TRBV10-3 TGTGCCATCAGTGAGCGGTCTAGCGGGGGGTCTGGGGCCAACGTCCTGACTTTC CAISERSSGGSGANVLTF
17 NA TRBJ1-5 TRBD1 TRBV6-5 TGTGCCAGCAGTTACTCTTTTCCGGACAGGGAGCATCAGCCCCAGCATTTT CASSYSFPDREHQPQHF
15 NA TRBJ2-5 TRBD1 TRBV5-1 TGCGCCAGCAGCGTGACCGGGACAGGCCAAGAGACCCAGTACTTC CASSVTGTGQETQYF
14 NA TRBJ2-3 NA TRBV11-2 TGTGCCAGCAGCCTAAATAGCCTGGCAGATACGCAGTATTTT CASSLNSLADTQYF
13 NA TRBJ1-2 TRBD1 TRBV7-2 TGTGCCAGCAGCCCGGACAGGGTAGAAGGCTACACCTTC CASSPDRVEGYTF
14 few TRBJ2-7 TRBD2 TRBV5-1 TGCGCCAGCAGCATCGGGACTAACTCCTACGAGCAGTACTTC CASSIGTNSYEQYF
13 NA TRBJ2-5 NA TRBV10-2 TGCGCCAGCAGTGAGCTGGGATTTGAGACCCAGTACTTC CASSELGFETQYF
13 NA TRBJ2-7 TRBD2 TRBV20-1 TGCAGTGCCCTAGCGGGAGGCGCCTACGAGCAGTACTTC CSALAGGAYEQYF
14 once TRBJ2-3 NA TRBV12-3/TRBV12-4 TGTGCCAGCAGTTATCTAGGGAACACAGATACGCAGTATTTT CASSYLGNTDTQYF
14 NA TRBJ2-1 TRBD2 TRBV5-1 TGCGCCAGCAGGTTTCTAGCGGAAAACAATGAGCAGTTCTTC CASRFLAENNEQFF
16 few TRBJ2-1 NA TRBV5-1 TGCGCCAGCAGCTTGGGAGGAGGGGGAGGCTACAATGAGCAGTTCTTC CASSLGGGGGYNEQFF
16 NA TRBJ1-5 NA TRBV6-2/TRBV6-3 TGTGCCAGCAGAAGAGGGCAGACCTATAGCAATCAGCCCCAGCATTTT CASRRGQTYSNQPQHF
14 NA TRBJ2-7 TRBD2 TRBV6-5 TGTGCCAGCAGTCTGCGGACTAGCGGGTACGAGCAGTACTTC CASSLRTSGYEQYF